What follows are 30 T cell receptor beta chains derived from one specimen sequenced in a study of T cells in narcolepsy (dated by TCRdb to 2016 to 2019). The method was the immunoSEQ multiplex PCR assay. Not all clones reach the TCRdb copy of this immuneACCESS table, which keeps in-frame sequences only. Checked studies attribute under half of the gap to unresolved V genes and leave the rest unexplained. The table for this sample lists tens of thousands of clones; around 85% of them were counted only once. The ten largest clonotypes hold approximately 0.7% of the sample. Sequences were obtained from CD45RA- memory CD4+ T cells from PBMCs. The cell subset or site label for this specimen denotes: memory T cells sorted ex vivo from peripheral blood. These receptors originate from a human donor with narcolepsy.

V and J are TRBV30 and TRBJ1-4, with unresolved D. Germline CDR1 reads GTSNPN; CDR2 reads SVGIG (reference sequence). V lost 4 bases to trimming and J lost 10 bases, with 19 bases between them. CDR3 length: 14 amino acids. The CDR3 region is CAWTSSTGHGKLFF. The CDR3 nucleotides are TGTGCCTGGACTTCCTCCACTGGGCATGGAAAACTGTTTTTT.

The rearrangement uses TRBV10-2 and TRBJ1-5; D is perhaps TRBD1 (5 bases). Germline lookup yields CDR1 WSHSY and CDR2 SAAADI. This CDR3 spans 12 amino acids. Deletions cut 6 bases from V and 4 bases from J, with 7 bases between. The CDR3 DNA is TGCGCCAGCAGCGGGGGAAATCAGCCCCAGCATTTT. As protein: CASSGGNQPQHF.

This sequence joins TRBV13 and TRBJ2-2; D is possibly TRBD1 (5 bases). The CDR3 length is 17 residues. Germline V gene lookup returns CDR1 PRHDT and CDR2 FYEKMQ (reference sequence). The V and J ends lost 0 bases and 4 bases respectively, with 15 bases between them. The CDR3 DNA reads TGTGCCAGCAGCTTAGGCCTGGGGCGTTCGGGCACCGGGGAGCTGTTTTTT. As protein: CASSLGLGRSGTGELFF.

The gene calls are TRBV7-9 and TRBJ2-1; 7 nucleotides align to TRBD1. Germline V lookup: CDR1 SEHNR, CDR2 FQNEAQ (reference sequence). The CDR3 is 17 residues long. J gave up 8 bases and V 5 bases, and 18 bases lay outside the gene matches. Here the CDR3 DNA reads TGTGCCAGCAGCCCACGGACAGGCCGCTTACTTAGGGATGAGCAGTTCTTC. It encodes CASSPRTGRLLRDEQFF.

Concerning this clone itself: Germline is not matched at one junction end, which may reflect a read error. The chain combines TRBV20-1 with TRBJ2-1, with D possibly being TRBD2 (5 bases). Germline values: CDR1 DFQATT, CDR2 SNEGSKA (reference sequence). The CDR3 sequence is 11 residues long. This CDR3 is CSAYTNPSGIF. The CDR3 DNA follows: TGCAGTGCTTATACTAACCCATCGGGAATCTTC.

V usage is TRBV5-4 and J usage is TRBJ2-1; 12 bases line up with TRBD1. The germline V gene has CDR1 SGHNT and CDR2 YYREEE (reference sequence). The ends lost 4 bases at V and 5 bases at J; junction bases unmatched: 4. This CDR3 spans 15 amino acids. The CDR3 region is CASSLGQGANNEQFF. The CDR3 DNA sequence: TGTGCCAGCAGCCTGGGACAGGGGGCTAACAATGAGCAGTTCTTC. Looking up the rest from reference TRBV5-4 and TRBJ2-1 gives the full variable domain: ETGVTQSPTHLIKTRGQQVTLRCSSQSGHNTVSWYQQALGQGPQFIFQYYREEENGRGNFPPRFSGLQFPNYSSELNVNALELDDSALYLCASSLGQGANNEQFFGPGTRLTVL.

This chain uses TRBV25-1 with TRBJ2-2; no firm D call. CDR3 size: 12 residues. Trimming left V 1 base short and J 6 bases short, with 3 bases between. Germline lookup yields CDR1 MGHDK and CDR2 SYGVNS. The CDR3 DNA sequence: TGTGCCAGCAGTGAATTCGCCGGGGAGCTGTTTTTT. Encoded protein: CASSEFAGELFF.

The rearrangement links TRBV9 to TRBJ1-1; D unresolved. The V end was cut by 5 bases, the J end by 2 bases, with 10 bases between. The CDR3 covers 13 residues. The germline gives CDR1 SGDLS, CDR2 YYNGEE. In nucleotides, the CDR3 is TGTGCCAGCAGATCGGGCAGCAACACTGAAGCTTTCTTT. It encodes CASRSGSNTEAFF. Variable domain in full (rest from reference TRBV9 and TRBJ1-1): DSGVTQTPKHLITATGQRVTLRCSPRSGDLSVYWYQQSLDQGLQFLIQYYNGEERAKGNILERFSAQQFPDLHSELNLSSLELGDSALYFCASRSGSNTEAFFGQGTRLTVV.

V is TRBV5-6 and J is TRBJ1-1; no clear D gene. Germline V lookup: CDR1 SGHDT, CDR2 YYEEEE. V lost 0 bases to trimming and J lost 8 bases, with 11 bases between them. The CDR3 runs to 13 residues. The CDR3 coding sequence is TGTGCCAGCAGCTTGGAAAGACTAAACGAAGCTTTCTTT. Protein sequence: CASSLERLNEAFF.

The CDR3 spells CASSQKTRVAGELFF. In nucleotides, the CDR3 is TGTGCCAGCTCACAGAAGACGAGGGTAGCCGGGGAGCTGTTTTTT. J is TRBJ2-2 and V is TRBV18, with D possibly being TRBD2 (5 bases). Trimming pared 4 bases from V and 6 bases from J, leaving 15 bases between. Germline-derived CDR1 and CDR2 are KGHSH and LQKENI. CDR3 size: 15 residues.

The V and J genes are TRBV10-3 and TRBJ2-5; 10 bases match TRBD1. Germline trimming cut 4 bases from V and 4 bases from J; bases unmatched to any gene: 12. The CDR3 runs 17 residues. Germline V gene sequence: CDR1 ENHRY, CDR2 SYGVKD. As DNA, the CDR3 is TGTGCCATCAGTGCAAGTTGGGGGACAGGGGTAAGAGAGACCCAGTACTTC. This encodes CAISASWGTGVRETQYF.

The chain carries TRBV11-3 and TRBJ2-5; 9 bases agree with TRBD2. The trim removed 1 base at V and 7 bases at J, leaving 13 bases unmatched. CDR3 length: 17 residues. CDR1 SGHNT and CDR2 YENEEA come from the germline V gene. The CDR3 nucleotides read TGTGCCAGCAGCTTAGGAGGTTCGCGGGGGGGTCCGGGGACCCAGTACTTC. It yields the protein CASSLGGSRGGPGTQYF.

The V gene is TRBV7-2, the J gene TRBJ2-7, with D perhaps being TRBD1 or TRBD2 (6 bases each). This CDR3 spans 13 amino acids. Looked up from germline, CDR1 is SGHTA and CDR2 is FQGNSA. Trimming took 3 bases from V and 7 from J, leaving 13 bases between them. The CDR3 sequence: CASSFPGAGEQYF. CDR3 bases: TGTGCCAGCAGCTTCCCGGGGGCGGGGGAGCAGTACTTC.

The chain has TRBV11-1 and TRBJ2-7, with 7 bases lining up with TRBD1. This CDR3 spans 12 amino acids. V lost 6 bases to trimming and J lost 1 base; unmatched junction nucleotides: 0. Germline values: CDR1 SGHAT, CDR2 FQDESV (reference sequence). The CDR3 coding sequence is TGTGCCAGCAGGGGACAGTCCTACGAGCAGTACTTC. This codes for CASRGQSYEQYF.

The J gene is TRBJ2-7, the V gene TRBV19, with D possibly matching TRBD2 (5 bases). Trimming left V 7 bases short and J 6 bases short, with 13 bases between. The CDR3 extends over 12 amino acids. The germline gives CDR1 LNHDA, CDR2 SQIVND (reference sequence). CDR3 sequence (DNA): TGTGCCAGTAAGTTCCGAGGAGGCGAGCAGTACTTC. Protein sequence: CASKFRGGEQYF.

This chain uses TRBV11-3 with TRBJ2-1; 7 nucleotides match TRBD2. This CDR3 region has 16 residues. Germline assignment: CDR1 SGHNT and CDR2 YENEEA. Germline trimming cut 4 bases from V and 5 bases from J; bases unmatched to any gene: 11. The CDR3 DNA reads as TGTGCCAGCAGCTCCCTAGGGGACTATAAGGACAATGAGCAGTTCTTC. Protein product: CASSSLGDYKDNEQFF.

The V and J genes are TRBV7-9 and TRBJ2-1; TRBD2 matches 8 bases. The germline V gene has CDR1 SEHNR and CDR2 FQNEAQ (reference sequence). The CDR3 consists of 14 residues. The junction had 0 bases not matched to a gene; V was cut back by 3 bases and J by 2 bases. The CDR3: CASSLGLAYNEQFF. CDR3 bases: TGTGCCAGCAGCTTGGGACTAGCCTACAATGAGCAGTTCTTC. The entire variable domain, with the rest obtained from reference TRBV7-9 and TRBJ2-1, is as follows: DTGVSQNPRHKITKRGQNVTFRCDPISEHNRLYWYRQTLGQGPEFLTYFQNEAQLEKSRLLSDRFSAERPKGSFSTLEIQRTEQGDSAMYLCASSLGLAYNEQFFGPGTRLTVL.

This CDR3 is CASSPSGGDNEKLFF. CDR3 nucleotides: TGCGCCAGCAGCCCGAGCGGGGGCGATAATGAAAAACTGTTTTTT. V gene TRBV4-1 combines with J gene TRBJ1-4; D is perhaps TRBD1 (6 bases). The V end was cut by 4 bases, the J end by 4 bases, with 13 bases between. The length of the CDR3 is 15 residues. Germline lookup yields CDR1 MGHRA and CDR2 YSYEKL.

The gene calls are TRBV6-5 and TRBJ2-1, with TRBD1 identical over 10 bases. CDR1 and CDR2 from the germline V gene are MNHEY and SVGAGI. The CDR3 has 15 amino acids. V was clipped by 6 bases and J by 6 bases; unmatched bases: 8. The CDR3 DNA reads TGTGCCAGCAGGCCCTCCGGGACAGGGGTCAATGAGCAGTTCTTC. Protein sequence: CASRPSGTGVNEQFF.

The rearrangement uses TRBV2 and TRBJ2-5; 9 bases are shared with TRBD2. This CDR3 spans 16 amino acids. CDR1 SNHLY and CDR2 FYNNEI come from the germline V gene. V gave up 8 bases and J gave up 4 bases; unmatched junction bases: 14. The CDR3 DNA reads as TGTGCCAGCTCCCCCACCCCAGCGGGGGGTTCAGAGACCCAGTACTTC. This sequence encodes CASSPTPAGGSETQYF.

The rearrangement joins TRBV27 to TRBJ1-2, with D uncertain. The CDR3 has 13 amino acids. The V and J ends lost 5 bases and 5 bases respectively, with 12 bases between them. The germline gives CDR1 MNHEY, CDR2 SMNVEV (reference sequence). As DNA, the CDR3 is TGTGCCAGCAGTCCGACGGCCGGATATGGCTACACCTTC. Its protein product is CASSPTAGYGYTF.

The table lists this clone with a count of one. V gene TRBV2 combines with J gene TRBJ2-5; 7 bases agree with TRBD2. This CDR3 contains 13 residues. The trim removed 5 bases at V and 3 bases at J, leaving 3 bases unmatched. Germline CDR1 is SNHLY and CDR2 is FYNNEI. The CDR3 loop reads CASSRGGEETQYF. The CDR3 DNA reads as TGTGCCAGCAGTAGGGGAGGGGAAGAGACCCAGTACTTC.

The chain carries TRBV2 and TRBJ1-1; TRBD1 is a possible D gene (5 bases). The ends were cut back, 8 bases at V and 1 base at J, with 14 bases in the middle. Germline V gene data show CDR1 as SNHLY and CDR2 as FYNNEI. The CDR3 is 14 residues long. The CDR3 DNA sequence: TGTGCCAGCGGCCGGGACGGGCCGAACACTGAAGCTTTCTTT. Translation: CASGRDGPNTEAFF. Filled out from reference TRBV2 and TRBJ1-1, the complete variable domain reads EPEVTQTPSHQVTQMGQEVILRCVPISNHLYFYWYRQILGQKVEFLVSFYNNEISEKSEIFDDQFSVERPDGSNFTLKIRSTKLEDSAMYFCASGRDGPNTEAFFGQGTRLTVV.

V and J are TRBV19 and TRBJ2-2; 12 positions agree with TRBD2. There are 20 residues in the CDR3. J lost 5 bases, V lost 0 bases, and 13 bases had no gene match. CDR1 and CDR2 from the germline V gene are LNHDA and SQIVND (reference sequence). For the CDR3, the DNA is TGTGCCAGTAGTATAGATCCGTGGCTAGCGGGGGGGCGGTGGACCGGGGAGCTGTTTTTT. Protein sequence: CASSIDPWLAGGRWTGELFF.

The J gene is TRBJ2-5, the V gene TRBV29-1; 14 nucleotides match TRBD2. CDR3 length: 16 residues. Germline assignment: CDR1 SQVTM and CDR2 ANQGSEA. With V trimmed by 3 bases and J by 1 base, 4 bases remained unmatched. CDR3 DNA: TGCAGCGTTGAGGGGGGACTAGCGGGAGCCCAAGAGACCCAGTACTTC. This encodes CSVEGGLAGAQETQYF.

The genes are TRBV20-1 and TRBJ1-5; D might be TRBD1 (6 bases). Germline values: CDR1 DFQATT, CDR2 SNEGSKA (reference sequence). The CDR3 covers 10 residues. Trimming shortened V by 3 bases and J by 13 bases, and 10 bases separated the two germline ends. The CDR3 nucleotides read TGCAGTGCTAGCAGGGACATTCAGCATTTT. Protein product: CSASRDIQHF.

The rearrangement joins TRBV4-1 to TRBJ2-7; a possible D gene is TRBD2 (6 bases). V was pared by 0 bases and J by 2 bases, with 11 bases between. The CDR3 is made up of 15 amino acids. The germline gives CDR1 MGHRA, CDR2 YSYEKL. The CDR3 here is CASSQDGGNAYEQYF. CDR3 DNA: TGCGCCAGCAGCCAAGACGGGGGAAATGCCTACGAGCAGTACTTC.

The chain uses TRBV28 and TRBJ2-7; 10 bases agree with TRBD2. V dropped 7 bases and J dropped 0; count of bases not matched to a gene: 9. The V gene's germline CDR1 is MDHEN and CDR2 SYDVKM. This CDR3 is built from 16 residues. The CDR3 region is CASNSIAGGSSYEQYF. CDR3 DNA: TGTGCCAGCAACTCCATAGCGGGAGGAAGCTCCTACGAGCAGTACTTC.

The chain employs TRBV11-3 and TRBJ1-4, with a weak D call TRBD1 (5 bases). This CDR3 is built from 12 residues. Germline loops: CDR1 SGHNT, CDR2 YENEEA. V was clipped by 3 bases and J by 8 bases, with 7 bases between them. The CDR3 DNA follows: TGTGCCAGCAGCTTCGGGGGGGAAAAACTGTTTTTT. Protein: CASSFGGEKLFF. Variable domain in full (rest from reference TRBV11-3 and TRBJ1-4): EAGVVQSPRYKIIEKKQPVAFWCNPISGHNTLYWYLQNLGQGPELLIRYENEEAVDDSQLPKDRFSAERLKGVDSTLKIQPAELGDSAVYLCASSFGGEKLFFGSGTQLSVL.

The chain recombines TRBV5-4 with TRBJ2-2; D is unresolved. V lost 0 bases and J lost 8, with 14 bases in between. Germline V gene lookup returns CDR1 SGHNT and CDR2 YYREEE (reference sequence). This CDR3 is 15 amino acids long. CDR3 sequence: CASSLGGSLVGELFF. The CDR3 region has the DNA TGTGCCAGCAGCTTGGGAGGTTCGCTAGTGGGGGAGCTGTTTTTT.